This is a list of T cell receptor beta chains from one sample in a study of T cell repertoires in ileal Crohn's disease. The repertoire was sequenced with immunoSEQ multiplex PCR; TCRdb's copy has only in-frame clones and lacks some. The sample shows some 14,000 clones, about 73% of them seen only once. Sequencing was performed on ileal tissue. All receptors come from an adult with Crohn's disease. CDR3s include the opening cysteine and the closing phenylalanine or tryptophan. D genes are given only for firm matches. Only part of the rows carry a size: once, few, many, or a class if the clone is expanded.

clone_size: -
v_call: TRBV12-2
d_call: -
cdr3_length: 20
j_call: TRBJ1-5
cdr3_aa: CASRQHPGQGAGGGNQPQHF
cdr3_nt: TGTGCAAGTCGCCAACACCCGGGGCAGGGGGCGGGGGGGGGCAATCAGCCCCAGCATTTT

clone_size: medium-sized
v_call: TRBV7-3
d_call: -
cdr3_length: 13
j_call: TRBJ1-1
cdr3_aa: CASSLRVRAEAFF
cdr3_nt: TGTGCCAGCAGCTTAAGGGTGCGGGCTGAAGCTTTCTTT

clone_size: -
v_call: TRBV7-2
d_call: TRBD2
cdr3_length: 16
j_call: TRBJ2-5
cdr3_aa: CASSKGLAGGVETQYF
cdr3_nt: TGTGCCAGCAGCAAGGGGCTAGCGGGGGGGGTGGAGACCCAGTACTTC

clone_size: -
v_call: TRBV4-2
d_call: -
cdr3_length: 17
j_call: TRBJ2-3
cdr3_aa: CASSQESAVHSTDTQYF
cdr3_nt: TGTGCCAGCAGCCAGGAATCAGCGGTTCATAGCACAGATACGCAGTATTTT

clone_size: once
v_call: TRBV7-2
d_call: -
cdr3_length: 13
j_call: TRBJ2-5
cdr3_aa: CASSLSLGETQYF
cdr3_nt: TGTGCCAGCAGCTTAAGCCTAGGAGAGACCCAGTACTTC

clone_size: -
v_call: TRBV7-9
d_call: -
cdr3_length: 14
j_call: TRBJ2-5
cdr3_aa: CASSPRARAKTQYF
cdr3_nt: TGTGCCAGCAGCCCCCGTGCCAGGGCCAAGACCCAGTACTTC

clone_size: medium-sized
v_call: TRBV13
d_call: -
cdr3_length: 14
j_call: TRBJ2-3
cdr3_aa: CASSPSRGSDTQYF
cdr3_nt: TGTGCCAGCAGCCCCAGCCGAGGGTCAGATACGCAGTATTTT

clone_size: -
v_call: TRBV14
d_call: -
cdr3_length: 15
j_call: TRBJ1-6
cdr3_aa: CASSPQGLGNSPLHF
cdr3_nt: TGTGCCAGCAGCCCACAGGGCTTGGGGAATTCACCCCTCCACTTT

clone_size: -
v_call: TRBV4-1
d_call: -
cdr3_length: 15
j_call: TRBJ2-3
cdr3_aa: CASSKPGHYTDTQYF
cdr3_nt: TGCGCCAGCAGCAAACCGGGACACTACACAGATACGCAGTATTTT

clone_size: -
v_call: TRBV7-6
d_call: -
cdr3_length: 16
j_call: TRBJ1-3
cdr3_aa: CASSLRTKGLGNTIYF
cdr3_nt: TGTGCCAGCAGCTTACGTACCAAGGGGCTCGGAAACACCATATATTTT

clone_size: -
v_call: TRBV15
d_call: TRBD1
cdr3_length: 16
j_call: TRBJ1-2
cdr3_aa: CATSRDRGQNSYGYTF
cdr3_nt: TGTGCCACCAGCAGGGACAGGGGGCAAAATAGCTATGGCTACACCTTC

clone_size: -
v_call: TRBV18
d_call: TRBD1
cdr3_length: 15
j_call: TRBJ2-7
cdr3_aa: CASSPGQGKSYEQYF
cdr3_nt: TGTGCCAGCTCACCAGGACAGGGTAAATCCTACGAGCAGTACTTC

clone_size: -
v_call: TRBV2
d_call: TRBD2
cdr3_length: 15
j_call: TRBJ2-5
cdr3_aa: CASSEMAGGTTTQYF
cdr3_nt: TGTGCCAGCAGTGAAATGGCGGGGGGAACCACGACCCAGTACTTC

clone_size: -
v_call: TRBV28
d_call: -
cdr3_length: 15
j_call: TRBJ1-1
cdr3_aa: CASSFLAGRYREAFF
cdr3_nt: TGTGCCAGCAGTTTCTTGGCAGGAAGGTATCGTGAAGCTTTCTTT

clone_size: -
v_call: TRBV19
d_call: TRBD1
cdr3_length: 15
j_call: TRBJ2-5
cdr3_aa: CASSLGQGEWETQYF
cdr3_nt: TGTGCCAGTAGTCTAGGACAGGGGGAGTGGGAGACCCAGTACTTC

clone_size: -
v_call: TRBV7-6
d_call: TRBD2
cdr3_length: 16
j_call: TRBJ2-7
cdr3_aa: CASSLSSGGASIEQYF
cdr3_nt: TGTGCCAGCAGCTTATCAAGCGGGGGAGCTTCAATTGAGCAGTACTTC

clone_size: -
v_call: TRBV19
d_call: -
cdr3_length: 13
j_call: TRBJ1-6
cdr3_aa: CASTKTAGSPLHF
cdr3_nt: TGTGCCAGTACAAAGACAGCTGGTTCACCCCTCCACTTT

clone_size: few
v_call: TRBV4-3
d_call: -
cdr3_length: 17
j_call: TRBJ2-1
cdr3_aa: CASSQDPLRGSYNEQFF
cdr3_nt: TGCGCCAGCAGCCAAGACCCCTTGAGAGGATCCTACAATGAGCAGTTCTTC

clone_size: -
v_call: TRBV5-1
d_call: -
cdr3_length: 13
j_call: TRBJ2-7
cdr3_aa: CASRRGASYEQYF
cdr3_nt: TGCGCCAGCAGACGCGGAGCATCCTACGAGCAGTACTTC

clone_size: -
v_call: TRBV6-6
d_call: -
cdr3_length: 11
j_call: TRBJ2-7
cdr3_aa: CASSDSYEQYF
cdr3_nt: TGTGCCAGCAGTGATAGCTACGAGCAGTACTTC

clone_size: -
v_call: TRBV5-1
d_call: TRBD1
cdr3_length: 15
j_call: TRBJ1-5
cdr3_aa: CASSPGGTGNQPQHF
cdr3_nt: TGCGCCAGCAGCCCGGGCGGGACAGGGAATCAGCCCCAGCATTTT

clone_size: -
v_call: TRBV27
d_call: TRBD1
cdr3_length: 16
j_call: TRBJ2-1
cdr3_aa: CASSTPGQGVSNEQFF
cdr3_nt: TGTGCCAGCAGTACACCGGGACAGGGAGTAAGCAATGAGCAGTTCTTC

clone_size: once
v_call: TRBV18
d_call: TRBD2
cdr3_length: 15
j_call: TRBJ2-2
cdr3_aa: CASSSGTKNTGELFF
cdr3_nt: TGTGCCAGCTCATCCGGGACTAAGAACACCGGGGAGCTGTTTTTT

clone_size: -
v_call: TRBV9
d_call: -
cdr3_length: 15
j_call: TRBJ1-2
cdr3_aa: CASSVAGGPEYGYTF
cdr3_nt: TGTGCCAGCAGCGTAGCCGGGGGGCCAGAATATGGCTACACCTTC

clone_size: -
v_call: TRBV11-2
d_call: TRBD1
cdr3_length: 14
j_call: TRBJ1-1
cdr3_aa: CASSLHRGNTEAFF
cdr3_nt: TGTGCCAGCAGCTTACACAGGGGGAACACTGAAGCTTTCTTT

clone_size: -
v_call: TRBV18
d_call: TRBD2
cdr3_length: 17
j_call: TRBJ2-4
cdr3_aa: CASSPPGLAVTKNIQYF
cdr3_nt: TGTGCCAGCTCACCACCGGGACTAGCGGTAACCAAAAACATTCAGTACTTC

clone_size: once
v_call: TRBV2
d_call: TRBD1
cdr3_length: 14
j_call: TRBJ1-2
cdr3_aa: CASTTGGFDYGYTF
cdr3_nt: TGTGCCAGCACAACAGGGGGTTTCGACTATGGCTACACCTTC

clone_size: -
v_call: TRBV6-6
d_call: TRBD1
cdr3_length: 15
j_call: TRBJ1-6
cdr3_aa: CASSGGQGINSPLHF
cdr3_nt: TGTGCCAGCAGTGGAGGACAGGGAATCAATTCACCCCTCCACTTT

clone_size: once
v_call: TRBV5-5
d_call: -
cdr3_length: 13
j_call: TRBJ2-3
cdr3_aa: CASSVSYTDTQYF
cdr3_nt: TGTGCCAGCAGCGTATCCTACACAGATACGCAGTATTTT

clone_size: once
v_call: TRBV2
d_call: -
cdr3_length: 16
j_call: TRBJ1-5
cdr3_aa: CASSEFKGGIHQPQHF
cdr3_nt: TGTGCCAGCAGTGAATTCAAGGGGGGGATTCATCAGCCCCAGCATTTT

clone_size: -
v_call: TRBV7-9
d_call: TRBD2
cdr3_length: 14
j_call: TRBJ2-5
cdr3_aa: CASSLGGFPETQYF
cdr3_nt: TGTGCCAGCAGCCTGGGGGGGTTCCCCGAGACCCAGTACTTC

clone_size: -
v_call: TRBV29-1
d_call: -
cdr3_length: 13
j_call: TRBJ1-4
cdr3_aa: CSVAYSMNEKLFF
cdr3_nt: TGCAGCGTCGCGTACAGCATGAATGAAAAACTGTTTTTT

clone_size: -
v_call: TRBV5-6
d_call: -
cdr3_length: 15
j_call: TRBJ2-7
cdr3_aa: CASSLLVDPTYEQYF
cdr3_nt: TGTGCCAGCAGCTTGTTGGTTGATCCGACTTACGAGCAGTACTTC

clone_size: -
v_call: TRBV29-1
d_call: TRBD1
cdr3_length: 15
j_call: TRBJ2-1
cdr3_aa: CSAPAPGQVYDEQFF
cdr3_nt: TGCAGCGCTCCAGCCCCGGGACAGGTTTACGATGAGCAGTTCTTC

clone_size: -
v_call: TRBV18
d_call: TRBD1
cdr3_length: 13
j_call: TRBJ2-5
cdr3_aa: CASSPRGRETQYF
cdr3_nt: TGTGCCAGCTCACCAAGGGGGCGGGAGACCCAGTACTTC

clone_size: -
v_call: TRBV15
d_call: -
cdr3_length: 17
j_call: TRBJ1-5
cdr3_aa: CATSREIAGRGNQPQHF
cdr3_nt: TGTGCCACCAGCAGAGAAATTGCGGGTAGGGGCAATCAGCCCCAGCATTTT

clone_size: -
v_call: TRBV18
d_call: TRBD1
cdr3_length: 15
j_call: TRBJ2-5
cdr3_aa: CASSSQGPRQETQYF
cdr3_nt: TGTGCCAGCTCATCACAGGGGCCTCGCCAAGAGACCCAGTACTTC

clone_size: -
v_call: TRBV5-5
d_call: TRBD1
cdr3_length: 13
j_call: TRBJ2-7
cdr3_aa: CASSGGQGNEQYF
cdr3_nt: TGTGCCAGCAGCGGGGGACAGGGCAACGAGCAGTACTTC

clone_size: -
v_call: TRBV30
d_call: -
cdr3_length: 13
j_call: TRBJ1-3
cdr3_aa: CAWSVAGGNTIYF
cdr3_nt: TGTGCCTGGAGTGTCGCAGGGGGAAACACCATATATTTT

clone_size: -
v_call: TRBV7-2
d_call: -
cdr3_length: 13
j_call: TRBJ1-2
cdr3_aa: CASSPTPMYGYTF
cdr3_nt: TGTGCCAGCAGCCCAACCCCTATGTATGGCTACACCTTC

clone_size: few
v_call: TRBV15
d_call: TRBD2
cdr3_length: 18
j_call: TRBJ2-3
cdr3_aa: CATSSHTSGGSSTDTQYF
cdr3_nt: TGTGCCACCAGCAGTCATACTAGCGGGGGTTCTAGCACAGATACGCAGTATTTT

clone_size: once
v_call: TRBV7-8
d_call: -
cdr3_length: 15
j_call: TRBJ1-5
cdr3_aa: CASSLSRRSREPQHF
cdr3_nt: TGTGCCAGCAGCTTATCGAGACGGAGTCGGGAGCCCCAGCATTTT

clone_size: -
v_call: TRBV6-5
d_call: TRBD1
cdr3_length: 14
j_call: TRBJ1-2
cdr3_aa: CASSYGTGPYGYTF
cdr3_nt: TGTGCCAGCAGTTACGGGACAGGGCCCTATGGCTACACCTTC

clone_size: -
v_call: TRBV20-1
d_call: -
cdr3_length: 11
j_call: TRBJ2-1
cdr3_aa: CSGASNNEQFF
cdr3_nt: TGCAGTGGGGCCAGCAACAATGAGCAGTTCTTC

clone_size: -
v_call: TRBV5-1
d_call: -
cdr3_length: 13
j_call: TRBJ1-1
cdr3_aa: CASSLVSNTEAFF
cdr3_nt: TGCGCCAGCAGCTTGGTCTCGAACACTGAAGCTTTCTTT

clone_size: -
v_call: TRBV23-1
d_call: -
cdr3_length: 18
j_call: TRBJ1-6
cdr3_aa: CASSQPPQGPSDNSPLHF
cdr3_nt: TGCGCCAGCAGTCAACCCCCCCAGGGGCCAAGTGATAATTCACCCCTCCACTTT

clone_size: few
v_call: TRBV6-5
d_call: -
cdr3_length: 12
j_call: TRBJ1-6
cdr3_aa: CASSNAGTPLHF
cdr3_nt: TGTGCCAGCAGTAACGCCGGGACACCCCTCCACTTT

clone_size: -
v_call: TRBV18
d_call: -
cdr3_length: 13
j_call: TRBJ2-7
cdr3_aa: CASSPATPGEQYF
cdr3_nt: TGTGCCAGCTCACCTGCGACCCCGGGAGAGCAGTACTTC

clone_size: few
v_call: TRBV5-1
d_call: TRBD1
cdr3_length: 17
j_call: TRBJ2-2
cdr3_aa: CASSRDRGSLNTGELFF
cdr3_nt: TGCGCCAGCAGCCGGGACAGGGGATCCCTGAACACCGGGGAGCTGTTTTTT

clone_size: -
v_call: TRBV29-1
d_call: -
cdr3_length: 12
j_call: TRBJ1-1
cdr3_aa: CSVVQANTEAFF
cdr3_nt: TGCAGCGTTGTTCAAGCGAACACTGAAGCTTTCTTT

clone_size: -
v_call: TRBV5-4
d_call: TRBD2
cdr3_length: 16
j_call: TRBJ2-5
cdr3_aa: CASSARTGGAGETQYF
cdr3_nt: TGTGCCAGCAGCGCGAGAACCGGGGGGGCCGGGGAGACCCAGTACTTC

clone_size: -
v_call: TRBV30
d_call: -
cdr3_length: 14
j_call: TRBJ1-4
cdr3_aa: CAWSVLSQNEKLFF
cdr3_nt: TGTGCCTGGAGTGTACTAAGTCAGAATGAAAAACTGTTTTTT

clone_size: -
v_call: TRBV4-1
d_call: TRBD2
cdr3_length: 20
j_call: TRBJ2-3
cdr3_aa: CASSQDPPWSAGGSTDTQYF
cdr3_nt: TGCGCCAGCAGCCAAGACCCACCCTGGTCTGCGGGGGGAAGCACAGATACGCAGTATTTT